This T cell receptor (beta chain) emerged from a study of breast tumors, draining lymph nodes, adjacent tissues. Study-level results: Data only fit, rather than demonstrated, lymph node origin of most tumor T cells.

This clonotype was recorded many times. As yet, its antigen is unknown. A much more abundant neighbour one base away suggests this may be a read error. The CDR3 loop spans 15 amino acids. Germline CDR1 and CDR2: SGDLS and YYNGEE. A single record per CDR3 protein comes from TCRdb applying MiXCR to the multiplex PCR reads. The profile shows under 15,000 distinct CDR3 sequences, roughly 62% of them singletons. The receptor's source is a female donor with breast cancer. Some clones in this sample may be carry-over from other donors' samples. The sample was tumor-adjacent breast tissue. The chain has TRBV9 and TRBJ1-2, with D maybe TRBD1 (6 bases). The CDR3 sequence is CASSSTRGLLDGSPF. The CDR3 DNA is TGTGCCAGCAGCTCAACCAGGGGTTTATTGGATGGCTCCCCCTTC.